This record covers a single TCR beta chain. This entry belongs to a study of control samples from healthy donors and cancer patients. Germline CDR1 reads LNHDA; CDR2 reads SQIVND (reference sequence). The CDR3 spans 15 residues. V was cut by 3 bases and J by 1 base, with 10 bases left in between. TCRdb keeps only in-frame clones here, not all; method: immunoSEQ multiplex PCR. The sample carries about 26,000 clones, 75% to 90% recorded once. Sequencing used PBMCs. This receptor was obtained from a man aged 55 to 70 with colorectal cancer. The chain has TRBV19 and TRBJ1-5; a possible D gene is TRBD1 (5 bases). CDR3 coding DNA: TGTGCCAGTAGTATGAGTGGGGGAAGCAATCAGCCCCAGCATTTT. Its translation: CASSMSGGSNQPQHF.